This TCR beta chain was obtained from a study of T cells in Graves' hyperthyroidism and ophthalmopathy. The germline V gene has CDR1 SGHAT and CDR2 FQNNGV. V lost 6 bases, J lost 3 bases, and 9 bases lay in between. The CDR3 has 13 amino acids. Only a few counts were recorded for this clonotype. Researchers took RNA transcripts and amplified the TCR beta CDR3 regions from them. HTBI primers were the set used in a first-round RT-PCR of the TCR CDR3. MiXCR, applied by TCRdb to the multiplex PCR reads, yields one record per CDR3 protein. The top ten clones hold roughly 7.3% of a sample with around 600,000 distinct CDR3 sequences, around 14% of them seen once. Diagnosis rested on symptoms, serum thyroxine and TRAb, thyroid ultrasound, and orbital computed tomography.

Sequenced sample: blood. The rearrangement uses TRBV11-2 and TRBJ1-3, with a possible D match to TRBD1 (5 bases). This receptor was taken from a woman aged 25 to 39 with Graves' hyperthyroidism. The CDR3, as DNA: TGTGCCAGCAGGCAGGGCAATGGAAACACCATATATTTT. As protein: CASRQGNGNTIYF.